This section outlines one TCR beta chain sequence together with its context. Its antigen is still unknown. This entry belongs to a study of cytomegalovirus exposure and HLA in healthy donors. Whole-study findings and limits: Later analysis demonstrated an association between a missense DCLRE1C variant and TCR beta V- and J-gene trimming.

V lost 11 bases and J lost 6, with 16 bases in between. CDR1 and CDR2 (germline): MDHEN, SYDVKM. This CDR3 has 12 residues. The PCR made use of 60 Vbeta and 13 Jbeta primers. The data were produced by immunoSEQ multiplex PCR, yet TCRdb's version contains in-frame clones alone and is incomplete. The sample lists 130,000 to 150,000 clones, roughly 78% occurring once. Source material: PBMCs. The chain joins TRBV28 to TRBJ1-2, with D tentatively TRBD1 (6 bases). This clonotype was obtained from a man younger than 40 in good health and CMV-seronegative. CDR3 bases: TGTGCCGCGACAGGCCCTATGAATGGCTACACCTTC. It is translated as CAATGPMNGYTF.